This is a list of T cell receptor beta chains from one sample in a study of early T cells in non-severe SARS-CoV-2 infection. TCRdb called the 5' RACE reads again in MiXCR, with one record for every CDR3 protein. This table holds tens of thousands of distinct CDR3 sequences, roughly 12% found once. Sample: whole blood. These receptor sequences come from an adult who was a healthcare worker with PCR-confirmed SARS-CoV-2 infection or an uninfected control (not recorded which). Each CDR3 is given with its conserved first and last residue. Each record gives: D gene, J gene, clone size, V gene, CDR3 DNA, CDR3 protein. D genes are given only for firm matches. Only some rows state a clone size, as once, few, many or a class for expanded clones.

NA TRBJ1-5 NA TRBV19 TGTGCCAGTAGGATAGGCAATCAGCCCCAGCATTTT CASRIGNQPQHF
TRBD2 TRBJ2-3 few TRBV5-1 TGCGCCAGCAGCCTCAGACTAGCGGGACTCACAGATACGCAGTATTTT CASSLRLAGLTDTQYF
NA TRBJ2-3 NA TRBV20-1 TGCAGTGCGCCTACGGGAGATACGCAGTATTTT CSAPTGDTQYF
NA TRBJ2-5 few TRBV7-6 TGTGCCAGCAGCTCTAGACAAGAGACCCAGTACTTC CASSSRQETQYF
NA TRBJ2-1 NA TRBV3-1 TGTGCCAGCAGGAGAAGCAATGAGCAGTTCTTC CASRRSNEQFF
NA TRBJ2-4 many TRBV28 TGTGCCAGCAGTTTCCCCGAGGGGAGGCCCAAAAACATTCAGTACTTC CASSFPEGRPKNIQYF
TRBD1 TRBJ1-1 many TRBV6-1 TGTGCCAGCAGACAGGGGAAGGGGACTGAAGCTTTCTTT CASRQGKGTEAFF
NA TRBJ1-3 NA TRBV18 TGTGCCAGCTCACCTGCTAGGAAGACTGGAAACACCATATATTTT CASSPARKTGNTIYF
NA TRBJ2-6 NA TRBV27 TGTGCCAGCAGTTTATTCCCCTCTGGGGCCAACGTCCTGACTTTC CASSLFPSGANVLTF
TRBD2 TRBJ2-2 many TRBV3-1 TGTGCCAGCAGCCAACCTAGCGGGAGGGCCTGGGTCACCGGGGAGCTGTTTTTT CASSQPSGRAWVTGELFF
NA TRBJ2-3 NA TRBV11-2 TGTGCCAGCAGCCCGCCCCCGGATACGCAGTATTTT CASSPPPDTQYF
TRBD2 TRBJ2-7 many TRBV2 TGTGCCAGCCTGGACGAAGGGAGGGGCGAGCAGTACTTC CASLDEGRGEQYF
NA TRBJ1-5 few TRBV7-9 TGTGCCAGCAGCTTACAGGGAAGTTGGAATCAGCCCCAGCATTTT CASSLQGSWNQPQHF
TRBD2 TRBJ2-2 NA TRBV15 TGTGCCACCAGCAGAGGACTAGCGATCACCGGGGAGCTGTTTTTT CATSRGLAITGELFF
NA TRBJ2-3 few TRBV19 TGTGCCAGTAGTCGACGGGACACAGATACGCAGTATTTT CASSRRDTDTQYF
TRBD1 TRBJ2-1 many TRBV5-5 TGTGCCAGCAGCTCCGGACAGGATGATTTTTACTCCTACAATGAGCAGTTCTTC CASSSGQDDFYSYNEQFF
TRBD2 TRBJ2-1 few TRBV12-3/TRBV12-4 TGTGCCAGCAGTCCACTAGCGGGAGGGCCGTTCAATGAGCAGTTCTTC CASSPLAGGPFNEQFF
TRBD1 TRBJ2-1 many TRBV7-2 TGTGCCAGCAGCTCGGACAGGGGGCCCTACAATGAGCAGTTCTTC CASSSDRGPYNEQFF
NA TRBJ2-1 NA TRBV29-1 TGCAGCGTTGGAGGGGAGCAGTTCTTC CSVGGEQFF
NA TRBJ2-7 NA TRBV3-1 TGTGCCAGCAGCCAAGAATCCGGGAGGGGGCGAGAGCAGTACTTC CASSQESGRGREQYF
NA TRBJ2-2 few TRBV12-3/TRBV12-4 TGTGCCAGTCAGTCATATGCGGGGAACACCGGGGAGCTGTTTTTT CASQSYAGNTGELFF
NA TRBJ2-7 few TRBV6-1 TGTGCCAGCACAATGGCAGCCTCCTACGAGCAGTACTTC CASTMAASYEQYF
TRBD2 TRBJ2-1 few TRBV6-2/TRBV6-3 TGTGCCAGCAGTTACCGCGGGACTAGCGGGACCTATGAGCAGTTCTTC CASSYRGTSGTYEQFF
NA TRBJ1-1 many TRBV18 TGTGCCAGCTCACCGGGGACGGGGGGAGTGAACACTGAAGCTTTCTTT CASSPGTGGVNTEAFF
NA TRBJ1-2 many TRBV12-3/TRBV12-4 TGTGCCAGCAGTCCCTCTTTGGTAGTCGCCAACGGTGGTGGCTACACCTTC CASSPSLVVANGGGYTF
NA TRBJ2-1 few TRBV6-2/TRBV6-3 TGTGCCAGCAGCCGAAGGTACAATGAGCAGTTCTTC CASSRRYNEQFF
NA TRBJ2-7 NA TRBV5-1 TGCGCCAGCAGCTTGGAGGGTTCCACCTACGAGCAGTACTTC CASSLEGSTYEQYF
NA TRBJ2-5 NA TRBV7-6 TGTGCCAGCAGTGATATCCCAGCAGAGGAAGAGACCCAGTACTTC CASSDIPAEEETQYF
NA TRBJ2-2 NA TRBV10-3 TGTGCCATCAGTGAGAACCCGCCCGGGGAGCTGTTTTTT CAISENPPGELFF
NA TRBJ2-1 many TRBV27 TGTGCCAGCAGTTCCACAGACGCTCGGGTCAATGAGCAGTTCTTC CASSSTDARVNEQFF
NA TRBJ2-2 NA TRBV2 TGTGCCAGCACCCTAGGACGGGGCTTGGGCACCGGGGAGCTGTTTTTT CASTLGRGLGTGELFF
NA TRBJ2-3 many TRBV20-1 TGCAGTGCTAGCGGTGGTATATTCACAGATACGCAGTATTTT CSASGGIFTDTQYF
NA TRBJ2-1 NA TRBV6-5 TGTGCCAGCAGCCGAGGAAGATATGAGCAGTTCTTC CASSRGRYEQFF
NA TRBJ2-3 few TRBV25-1 TGTGCCAGCAGTGAGCCAGCGACCAGCACAGATACGCAGTATTTT CASSEPATSTDTQYF
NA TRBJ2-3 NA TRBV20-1 TGCAGTGCTAGCGGAACAGGGACTTACACAGATACGCAGTATTTT CSASGTGTYTDTQYF
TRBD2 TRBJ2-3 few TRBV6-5 TGTGCCTGCGGACTAGCGGGAGTCGGATCCACAGATACGCAGTATTTT CACGLAGVGSTDTQYF
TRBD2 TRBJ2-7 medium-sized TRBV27 TGTGCCAGCAGCGAAATCACTAGCGGTCCGACCTACGAGCAGTACTTC CASSEITSGPTYEQYF
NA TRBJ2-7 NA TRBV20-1 TGCAGTGCTAGATGGCCGGGGACCCACGAGCAGTACTTC CSARWPGTHEQYF
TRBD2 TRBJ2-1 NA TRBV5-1 TGCGCCAGCAGCCCATGGACTAGCGGGAGGAACAATGAGCAGTTCTTC CASSPWTSGRNNEQFF
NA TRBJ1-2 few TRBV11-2 TGTGCCAGCAGCTCCATACGACAAAGGAGGTACTATGGCTACACCTTC CASSSIRQRRYYGYTF
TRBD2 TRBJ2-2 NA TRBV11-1 TGTGTCAGCAGCCTCCTAGCGGGAGGGAACACCGGGGAGCTGTTTTTT CVSSLLAGGNTGELFF
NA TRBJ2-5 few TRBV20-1 TGCAGTGCTCCTGATGACAAGACCCAGTACTTC CSAPDDKTQYF
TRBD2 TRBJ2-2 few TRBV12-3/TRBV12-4 TGTGCCAGCAGGGTAGCGGGAGCGGGCACCGGGGAGCTGTTTTTT CASRVAGAGTGELFF
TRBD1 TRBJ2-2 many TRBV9 TGTGCCAGCAGCACCAGCACGGGGACAGGGTACACCGGGGAGCTGTTTTTT CASSTSTGTGYTGELFF
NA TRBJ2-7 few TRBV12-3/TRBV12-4 TGTGCCAGCAGTCCCCGTGTTGGGGCCCACGAGCAGTACTTC CASSPRVGAHEQYF
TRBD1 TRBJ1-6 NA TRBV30 TGTGCCTGGAGTGGAGGACAGGCCGCTAGCTCCTATAATTCACCCCTCCACTTT CAWSGGQAASSYNSPLHF
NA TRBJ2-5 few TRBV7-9 TGTGCCAGCAGCGAGTTGAGCGGGCGGGAGACCCAGTACTTC CASSELSGRETQYF
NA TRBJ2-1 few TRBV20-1 TGCAGTGCTAGTAACAGGGGGGGATATTACAATGAGCAGTTCTTC CSASNRGGYYNEQFF
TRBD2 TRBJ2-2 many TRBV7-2 TGTGCCAGCAGCTTAATGACTAGCGGCACCGGGGAGCTGTTTTTT CASSLMTSGTGELFF
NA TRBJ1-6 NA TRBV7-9 TGTGCCAGCAGCCCCGAGCGGGTTTCACCCCTCCACTTT CASSPERVSPLHF